This is a list of T cell receptor beta chains from one sample in a study of cytomegalovirus exposure and HLA in healthy donors. TCRdb keeps only in-frame clones here, not all; method: immunoSEQ multiplex PCR. The table has 150,000 to 200,000 clones, around four fifths seen once. Sequencing was done on a sample of PBMCs. The receptors were sampled from a female donor in good health and CMV-seronegative. Both conserved end residues are trimmed from each CDR3. The order of the fields is V gene, CDR3 length, J gene, CDR3 protein.

TRBV19	13	TRBJ2-1	ASTKRTGSYNEQF
TRBV4-2	14	TRBJ1-5	ASSPGAGESIQPQH
TRBV2	10	TRBJ2-7	ATGTPNYEQY
TRBV5-1	12	TRBJ1-4	ASSLRGGDEKLF
TRBV18	11	TRBJ1-5	ASSPFTGQPQH
TRBV25-1	13	TRBJ2-1	ASSFHRGRDNEQF
TRBV19	13	TRBJ2-1	ASSRTSGAYNEQF
TRBV5-1	12	TRBJ1-2	ASGITGAEYGYT
TRBV28	9	TRBJ2-7	ASSKGGEQY
TRBV5-6	13	TRBJ1-6	ASSRDSASGSPLH
TRBV7-3	13	TRBJ2-2	ASSLVPPGQGELF
TRBV5-1	11	TRBJ2-5	ASSFGSQETQY
TRBV4-3	13	TRBJ1-4	ASSQKDRPNEKLF
TRBV2	12	TRBJ2-2	ASSLSGDTGELF
TRBV27	16	TRBJ1-1	ASSLFYAAGGDDTEAF
TRBV30	12	TRBJ2-7	AWSVLTGNHEQY
TRBV28	12	TRBJ2-7	ATRGTGGLYEQY